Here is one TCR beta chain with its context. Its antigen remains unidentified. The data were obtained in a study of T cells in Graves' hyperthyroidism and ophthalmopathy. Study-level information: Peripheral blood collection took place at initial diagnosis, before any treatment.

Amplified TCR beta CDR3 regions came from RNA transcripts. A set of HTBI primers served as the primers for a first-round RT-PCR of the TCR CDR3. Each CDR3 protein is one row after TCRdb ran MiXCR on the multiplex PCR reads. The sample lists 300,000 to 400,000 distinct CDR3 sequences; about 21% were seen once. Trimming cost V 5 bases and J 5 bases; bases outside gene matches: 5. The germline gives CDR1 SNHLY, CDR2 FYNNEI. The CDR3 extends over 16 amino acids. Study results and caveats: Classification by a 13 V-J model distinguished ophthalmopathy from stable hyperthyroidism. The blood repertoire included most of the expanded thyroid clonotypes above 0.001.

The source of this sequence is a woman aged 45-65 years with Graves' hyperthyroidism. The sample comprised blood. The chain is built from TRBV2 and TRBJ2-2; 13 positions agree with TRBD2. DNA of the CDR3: TGTGCCAGCAGTAACCGACTAGCGGGAGGAACCGGGGAGCTGTTTTTT. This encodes CASSNRLAGGTGELFF. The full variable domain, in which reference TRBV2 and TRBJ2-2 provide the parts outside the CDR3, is EPEVTQTPSHQVTQMGQEVILRCVPISNHLYFYWYRQILGQKVEFLVSFYNNEISEKSEIFDDQFSVERPDGSNFTLKIRSTKLEDSAMYFCASSNRLAGGTGELFFGEGSRLTVL.